This TCR beta chain was obtained from a study of blood T cell repertoires in COVID-19. This table comes from immunoSEQ multiplex PCR, and its TCRdb copy is limited to in-frame clones, with some not included. Counted here are about 370,000 clones, 90% occurring once; the ten biggest clones make up about 6.8%. Per the germline V gene, CDR1 is SNHLY and CDR2 is FYNNEI. J lost 6 bases, V lost 7 bases, and 9 bases had no gene match. The CDR3 has 14 amino acids. This clonotype was obtained from a man between 18 and 35 years old with active or convalescent COVID-19. Sequencing was performed on peripheral blood. The chain employs TRBV2 and TRBJ1-2; 9 nucleotides line up with TRBD1. The CDR3 here is CASIRAGQGHGYTF. The DNA for the CDR3 is TGTGCCAGCATTAGAGCGGGACAGGGACATGGCTACACCTTC.